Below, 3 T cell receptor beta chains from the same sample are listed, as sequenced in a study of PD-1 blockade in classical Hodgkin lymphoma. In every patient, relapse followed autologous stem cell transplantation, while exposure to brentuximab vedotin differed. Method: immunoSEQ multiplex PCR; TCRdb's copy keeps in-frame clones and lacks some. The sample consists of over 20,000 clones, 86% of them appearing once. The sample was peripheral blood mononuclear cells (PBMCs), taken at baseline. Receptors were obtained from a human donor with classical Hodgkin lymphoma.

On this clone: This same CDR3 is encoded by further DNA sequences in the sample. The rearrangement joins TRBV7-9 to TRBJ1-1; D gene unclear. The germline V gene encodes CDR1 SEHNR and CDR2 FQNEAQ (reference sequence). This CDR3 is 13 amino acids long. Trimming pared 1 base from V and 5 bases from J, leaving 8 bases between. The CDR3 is CASSLGEETEAFF. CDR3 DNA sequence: TGTGCCAGCAGCTTAGGCGAGGAGACTGAAGCTTTCTTT.

CDR3 amino acids: CASSVTLGEQYF. CDR3 nucleotides: TGCGCCAGCAGCGTGACTCTGGGCGAGCAGTACTTC. The V gene is TRBV5-1, the J gene TRBJ2-7; D remains unclear. Trimming shortened V by 4 bases and J by 6 bases, and 11 bases separated the two germline ends. Germline CDR1 and CDR2: SGHRS and YFSETQ. The CDR3 sequence is 12 residues long. Drawing the rest from reference TRBV5-1 and TRBJ2-7, the complete variable domain is KAGVTQTPRYLIKTRGQQVTLSCSPISGHRSVSWYQQTPGQGLQFLFEYFSETQRNKGNFPGRFSGRQFSNSRSEMNVSTLELGDSALYLCASSVTLGEQYFGPGTRLTVT.

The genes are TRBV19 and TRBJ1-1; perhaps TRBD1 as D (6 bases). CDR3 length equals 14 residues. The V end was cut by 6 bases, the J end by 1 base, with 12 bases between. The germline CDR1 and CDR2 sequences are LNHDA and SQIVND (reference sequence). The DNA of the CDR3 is TGTGCCAGTAGGGACAGTCTTTCGAACACTGAAGCTTTCTTT. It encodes CASRDSLSNTEAFF.